The 3 T cell receptor beta chains presented below share a single source sample, sequenced in a study of OX40 agonist ivuxolimab in advanced cancers. The data were produced by immunoSEQ multiplex PCR, yet TCRdb's version contains in-frame clones alone and is incomplete. This sample has roughly 77,000 clones, with more than 80% found just once. The specimen comprised CD4+ or CD8+ T cells sorted from blood, sampled in a trial of the OX40 agonist ivuxolimab. The receptors come from an adult with an advanced solid tumor such as melanoma, head and neck, liver or kidney cancer.

This clone was seen a handful of times. The rearrangement links TRBV19 to TRBJ1-1; 11 positions agree with TRBD1. Trimming removed 5 bases from V and 1 base from J; junction bases left unmatched: 6. The CDR3 length is 16 residues. The germline V gene has CDR1 LNHDA and CDR2 SQIVND (reference sequence). As DNA, the CDR3 is TGTGCCAGTAGTGGACAGGGGGCTATCGGGAACACTGAAGCTTTCTTT. It translates to CASSGQGAIGNTEAFF.

This clone was observed a handful of times. J is TRBJ1-1 and V is TRBV7-6; D not resolved. The CDR3 length is 18 residues. Germline assignment: CDR1 SGHVS and CDR2 FNYEAQ. The V end lost 4 bases, the J end lost 0 bases, and 21 bases lay between the germline ends. In DNA, the CDR3 is TGTGCCAGCAGCTCCATAGCGGGTGGAGGGTACCTGAACACTGAAGCTTTCTTT. It is translated as CASSSIAGGGYLNTEAFF.

The chain combines TRBV7-9 with TRBJ1-5; no definite D call. This CDR3 has 15 residues. The V end was cut by 5 bases, the J end by 1 base, with 12 bases between. Germline V CDR1 and CDR2: SEHNR, FQNEAQ (reference sequence). The CDR3 loop reads CASSMDGISNQPQHF. CDR3 in DNA: TGTGCCAGCAGCATGGACGGAATCAGCAATCAGCCCCAGCATTTT.